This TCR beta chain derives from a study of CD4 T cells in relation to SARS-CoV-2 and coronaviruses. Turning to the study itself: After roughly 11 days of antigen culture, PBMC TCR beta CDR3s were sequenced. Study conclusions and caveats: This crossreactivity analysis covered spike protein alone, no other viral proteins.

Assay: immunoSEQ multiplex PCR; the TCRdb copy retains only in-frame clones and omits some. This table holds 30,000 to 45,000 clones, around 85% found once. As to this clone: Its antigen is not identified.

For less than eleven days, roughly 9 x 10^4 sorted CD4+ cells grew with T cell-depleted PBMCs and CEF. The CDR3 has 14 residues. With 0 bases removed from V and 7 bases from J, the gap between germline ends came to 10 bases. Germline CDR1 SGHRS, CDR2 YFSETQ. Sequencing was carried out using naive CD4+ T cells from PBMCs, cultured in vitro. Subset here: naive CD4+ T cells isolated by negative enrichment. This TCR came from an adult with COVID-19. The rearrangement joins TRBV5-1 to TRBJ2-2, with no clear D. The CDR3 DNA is TGCGCCAGCAGCTTGGGCGGAGACGGCGGGGAGCTGTTTTTT. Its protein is CASSLGGDGGELFF.